The entry below gives a single T cell receptor (beta chain) sequence along with its context. Generated by immunoSEQ multiplex PCR, the TCRdb table keeps only in-frame clones and is missing some. Of 180,000 or so clones in the sample, about 85% were seen once. This record belongs to a study of blood T cell repertoires in COVID-19. V dropped 7 bases and J dropped 2; count of bases not matched to a gene: 3. CDR1 and CDR2 (germline): GTSNPN, SVGIG (reference sequence). The CDR3 consists of 13 residues. Sequencing input: peripheral blood. The J gene is TRBJ2-1, the V gene TRBV30; TRBD2 matches 9 bases. The receptor was isolated from a woman of 80 years or more with acute or convalescent COVID-19. The chain's CDR3 is CASTSGPYNEQFF. CDR3 coding DNA: TGTGCCTCGACTAGCGGCCCCTACAATGAGCAGTTCTTC.